These 9 T cell receptor beta chains were all obtained from the same sample, sequenced in a study of shared clonotypes between healthy human individuals (dated by TCRdb to the early 2020s). Libraries were built with the immunoSEQ multiplex PCR assay. TCRdb stores this immuneACCESS table with in-frame sequences only. Part of the clones is absent; in the studies checked, under half of the shortfall reflects unresolved V genes, and no reason is known for the rest. The sample data list about 520,000 clones, and 95% to 97% of these were observed just once. The ten top clones hold around 0.067% of the sample. The sequenced material came from naive CD4+ T cells sorted from blood. The sample's cell subset or site label is to be understood as: CD45RA+ positively selected. These receptors originate from a woman under 40 in good health.

J is TRBJ2-7 and V is TRBV5-4, with 8 bases identical to TRBD2. This CDR3 contains 14 residues. V trimming: 4 bases; J trimming: 6 bases; junction bases outside the gene matches: 9. Germline lookup yields CDR1 SGHNT and CDR2 YYREEE (reference sequence). The DNA for the CDR3 is TGTGCCAGCAGCCTAGGGACTAGTTTTTCCGAGCAGTACTTC. Its translation is CASSLGTSFSEQYF.

This rearrangement joins TRBV6-4 to TRBJ2-2; D is possibly TRBD1 or TRBD2 (5 bases each). This CDR3 is 15 amino acids long. Trimming cost V 7 bases and J 2 bases, with 14 bases left between them. Germline CDR1 MRHNA, CDR2 SNTAGT. The CDR3 coding sequence is TGTGCCAGCACCCGGGACCCTTTTAACACCGGGGAGCTGTTTTTT. Its protein is CASTRDPFNTGELFF.

The chain carries TRBV19 and TRBJ2-3; D possibly corresponds to TRBD1 (6 bases). There are 17 residues in the CDR3. Trimming pared 6 bases from V and 4 bases from J, leaving 23 bases between. Germline V lookup: CDR1 LNHDA, CDR2 SQIVND (reference sequence). The DNA for the CDR3 is TGTGCCAGTAGCTCCCCCAAGGGGCGGACAGCCCCAGATACGCAGTATTTT. Its translation is CASSSPKGRTAPDTQYF.

The V call is TRBV5-1, the J call TRBJ2-2, with a tentative D call TRBD1 (5 bases). Germline loops: CDR1 SGHRS, CDR2 YFSETQ. V was trimmed by 0 bases and J by 0 bases, leaving 6 bases between them. The CDR3 is made up of 15 amino acids. The CDR3 region has the DNA TGCGCCAGCAGCTTGGAGGGGTCGAACACCGGGGAGCTGTTTTTT. Translated: CASSLEGSNTGELFF.

The chain is built from TRBV2 and TRBJ1-2, with a tentative D call TRBD1 (5 bases). Deletions cut 6 bases from V and 5 bases from J, with 22 bases between. There are 16 residues in the CDR3. Germline lookup yields CDR1 SNHLY and CDR2 FYNNEI. DNA of the CDR3: TGTGCCAGCAGCCCAGCGGGACGCGGGGCTTATTATGGCTACACCTTC. Amino acid sequence: CASSPAGRGAYYGYTF.

V gene TRBV2 combines with J gene TRBJ2-5; D is possibly TRBD1 (5 bases). The length of the CDR3 is 13 residues. Germline CDR1 is SNHLY and CDR2 is FYNNEI. Trimming took off 2 bases at V and 5 bases at J, with 9 bases between the two ends. The DNA for the CDR3 is TGTGCCAGCAGTGAACAGGGCCAGGAGACCCAGTACTTC. Protein product: CASSEQGQETQYF.

As DNA, the CDR3 is TGTGCCAGCAGCAGACATAAAAACACTGAAGCTTTCTTT. It codes for CASSRHKNTEAFF. The chain employs TRBV13 and TRBJ1-1; D remains unclear. Germline V CDR1 and CDR2: PRHDT, FYEKMQ (reference sequence). V was cut by 5 bases and J by 2 bases, with 9 bases left in between. This CDR3 is built from 13 residues.

The chain combines TRBV5-1 with TRBJ1-2, with 10 bases fitting TRBD1. CDR1 is SGHRS, CDR2 YFSETQ, per germline. CDR3 length: 14 amino acids. The trim removed 4 bases at V and 5 bases at J, leaving 5 bases unmatched. CDR3 nucleotide sequence: TGCGCCAGCAGCCCGGGACAGGGGCGTTATGGCTACACCTTC. Its translation is CASSPGQGRYGYTF.

The chain joins TRBV6-4 to TRBJ2-3; D unclear. This CDR3 has 12 residues. Trimming cost V 2 bases and J 6 bases, with 6 bases left between them. Germline values: CDR1 MRHNA, CDR2 SNTAGT. CDR3 nucleotide sequence: TGTGCCAGCAGTGACGGCGGTGATACGCAGTATTTT. This encodes CASSDGGDTQYF.